The 21 T cell receptor beta chains below come from one sample, sequenced in a study of T cell responses to AZD1222 COVID-19 vaccine. Assay: immunoSEQ multiplex PCR; the TCRdb copy retains only in-frame clones and omits some. The sample records some 160,000 clones, roughly 93% being singletons. This specimen consisted of peripheral blood, obtained 28 days after the second AZD1222 dose. The receptors originated from an adult who received the AZD1222 COVID-19 vaccine.

This sequence joins TRBV18 and TRBJ1-2; D is perhaps TRBD1 (6 bases). V lost 3 bases, J lost 2 bases, and 22 bases lay in between. Germline V CDR1 and CDR2: KGHSH, LQKENI. The CDR3 extends over 18 amino acids. The CDR3 DNA reads TGTGCCAGCTCACCGACTTCCCGATCCTCGACAGGCAACTATGGCTACACCTTC. Its protein product is CASSPTSRSSTGNYGYTF.

This chain joins TRBV7-3 and TRBJ1-2; 10 bases fit TRBD1. The junction had 6 bases not matched to a gene; V was cut back by 5 bases and J by 6 bases. Looked up from germline, CDR1 is SGHTA and CDR2 is FQGTGA. The CDR3 runs to 14 residues. This CDR3 reads CASSPAGQGNGYTF. The CDR3 nucleotides are TGTGCCAGCAGCCCCGCGGGACAGGGGAATGGCTACACCTTC. Filled out from reference TRBV7-3 and TRBJ1-2, the complete variable domain reads GAGVSQTPSNKVTEKGKYVELRCDPISGHTALYWYRQSLGQGPEFLIYFQGTGAADDSGLPNDRFFAVRPEGSVSTLKIQRTERGDSAVYLCASSPAGQGNGYTFGSGTRLTVV.

This chain links TRBV7-8 with TRBJ1-5, with a tentative D call TRBD1 (5 bases). V was pared by 5 bases and J by 3 bases, with 17 bases between. CDR3 length: 16 amino acids. Germline V CDR1 and CDR2: SGHVS, FQNEAQ. This CDR3 reads CASSLRTGGDNQPQHF. The CDR3 DNA reads as TGTGCCAGCAGCCTTAGGACGGGGGGTGACAATCAGCCCCAGCATTTT.

V gene TRBV19 combines with J gene TRBJ2-7; D ambiguous. The V end was cut by 6 bases, the J end by 5 bases, with 17 bases between. The V gene's germline CDR1 is LNHDA and CDR2 SQIVND (reference sequence). CDR3 length equals 14 residues. This CDR3 reads CASSSALDLDEQYF. The CDR3, as DNA: TGTGCCAGTAGCTCAGCCCTAGATCTCGACGAGCAGTACTTC. Combining the CDR3 with reference TRBV19 and TRBJ2-7 gives the whole variable domain DGGITQSPKYLFRKEGQNVTLSCEQNLNHDAMYWYRQDPGQGLRLIYYSQIVNDFQKGDIAEGYSVSREKKESFPLTVTSAQKNPTAFYLCASSSALDLDEQYFGPGTRLTVT.

V is TRBV18 and J is TRBJ1-2; no clear D. Germline CDR1 reads KGHSH; CDR2 reads LQKENI. The CDR3 consists of 14 residues. V was pared by 3 bases and J by 1 base, with 9 bases between. The CDR3 sequence: CASSPDVVNYGYTF. In nucleotides, the CDR3 is TGTGCCAGCTCACCGGACGTGGTTAACTATGGCTACACCTTC. Drawing the rest from reference TRBV18 and TRBJ1-2, the complete variable domain is NAGVMQNPRHLVRRRGQEARLRCSPMKGHSHVYWYRQLPEEGLKFMVYLQKENIIDESGMPKERFSAEFPKEGPSILRIQQVVRGDSAAYFCASSPDVVNYGYTFGSGTRLTVV.

The chain is built from TRBV7-2 and TRBJ1-3; D ambiguous. CDR1 and CDR2 (germline): SGHTA, FQGNSA. The CDR3 is made up of 15 amino acids. V lost 5 bases and J lost 3, with 14 bases in between. CDR3 nucleotide sequence: TGTGCCAGCAGCAAGGGTAGTTTTGGTGGAAACACCATATATTTT. It codes for CASSKGSFGGNTIYF.

This clone has just one count. The rearrangement uses TRBV7-2 and TRBJ1-1; no firm D call. CDR3 size: 12 residues. V was pared by 5 bases and J by 4 bases, with 8 bases between. Germline V gene lookup returns CDR1 SGHTA and CDR2 FQGNSA. CDR3 DNA: TGTGCCAGCAGCCTGATGGGCACTGAAGCTTTCTTT. Protein product: CASSLMGTEAFF.

This chain uses TRBV24-1 with TRBJ2-3; tentative D call: TRBD1 (6 bases). Trimming cost V 2 bases and J 2 bases, with 10 bases left between them. Germline loops: CDR1 KGHDR, CDR2 SFDVKD. This CDR3 is 15 amino acids long. DNA of the CDR3: TGTGCCACCAGTGATTCCAGACAGGCCACAGATACGCAGTATTTT. This sequence encodes CATSDSRQATDTQYF.

The V and J genes are TRBV7-3 and TRBJ2-7; D is perhaps TRBD1 (7 bases). The CDR3 is 15 amino acids. Deletions cut 2 bases from V and 4 bases from J, with 15 bases between. Germline CDR1 SGHTA, CDR2 FQGTGA. CDR3 amino acids: CASSLGRGESYEQYF. CDR3 nucleotides: TGTGCCAGCAGCTTAGGCAGGGGGGAGAGTTACGAGCAGTACTTC.

The chain couples TRBV15 to TRBJ1-2; D not certain. Trimming took off 0 bases at V and 4 bases at J, with 9 bases between the two ends. CDR1 and CDR2 (germline): LNHNV, YYDKDF (reference sequence). The CDR3 has 14 residues. Here the CDR3 DNA reads TGTGCCACCAGCAGAGATGCCCGGGCCTATGGCTACACCTTC. This encodes CATSRDARAYGYTF.

The V and J genes are TRBV5-1 and TRBJ2-3; 8 bases align to TRBD1. The CDR3 spans 13 residues. CDR1 and CDR2 (germline): SGHRS, YFSETQ. The V gene end was trimmed by 2 bases and the J gene end by 6 bases; junction bases not matched to a gene: 2. The CDR3 spells CASSFTGGDTQYF. In nucleotides, the CDR3 is TGCGCCAGCAGCTTTACAGGGGGTGATACGCAGTATTTT.

The chain uses TRBV5-1 and TRBJ2-1; D remains ambiguous. Trimming stripped 2 bases from V and 6 bases from J, with 12 bases between. CDR1 SGHRS and CDR2 YFSETQ come from the germline V gene. This CDR3 is built from 14 residues. This CDR3 is CASSLWQRANEQFF. CDR3 sequence (DNA): TGCGCCAGCAGCTTATGGCAAAGAGCCAATGAGCAGTTCTTC.

This clone was found once. This sequence joins TRBV2 and TRBJ2-1; 7 bases are shared with TRBD1. The CDR3 sequence is 16 residues long. The V gene's germline CDR1 is SNHLY and CDR2 FYNNEI. The ends lost 6 bases at V and 5 bases at J; junction bases unmatched: 13. The CDR3 bases are TGTGCCAGCAGGAATACCCCGGGACAGACCAACAATGAGCAGTTCTTC. The encoded protein is CASRNTPGQTNNEQFF.

This clone came up once. The genes are TRBV2 and TRBJ1-1; D gene ambiguous. Germline V CDR1 and CDR2: SNHLY, FYNNEI. Trimming pared 1 base from V and 4 bases from J, leaving 7 bases between. The CDR3 covers 13 residues. CDR3 nucleotide sequence: TGTGCCAGCAGTGAAGAATCGGGCACTGAAGCTTTCTTT. The encoded protein is CASSEESGTEAFF.

This clone appeared a few times. The CDR3 region has the DNA TGTGCCAGCAGCCCCTCCGTGGTAGCGGGAGTGGATGAGCAGTACTTC. It translates to CASSPSVVAGVDEQYF. This chain uses TRBV3-1 (or the pseudogene TRBV3-2) with TRBJ2-7; 9 bases match TRBD2. Germline assignment: CDR1 LGHDT and CDR2 YNNKEL (reference sequence). This CDR3 comprises 16 residues. J lost 7 bases, V lost 4 bases, and 14 bases had no gene match.

The sample holds a few counts of this clone. The rearrangement uses TRBV9 and TRBJ1-1, with 8 bases that match TRBD1. This CDR3 is built from 15 residues. V was pared by 8 bases and J by 7 bases, with 16 bases of the junction left unmatched. The germline gives CDR1 SGDLS, CDR2 YYNGEE. The CDR3 sequence: CASSRVVAGGDEAFF. The CDR3, as DNA: TGTGCCAGTTCAAGGGTGGTGGCAGGGGGCGATGAAGCTTTCTTT.

The chain joins TRBV6-6 to TRBJ2-7, with D perhaps matching TRBD1 or TRBD2 (5 bases each). This CDR3 has 15 residues. The germline V gene encodes CDR1 MNHNY and CDR2 SVGAGI (reference sequence). V gave up 0 bases and J gave up 3 bases, with 12 bases separating them. For the CDR3, the DNA is TGTGCCAGCAGTTACTCGAGGGACGGGAACTACGAGCAGTACTTC. Its protein product is CASSYSRDGNYEQYF.

The V call is TRBV5-1, the J call TRBJ1-1; D is unclear. V was shortened by 0 bases and J by 7 bases, with 19 bases between the two germline ends. The CDR3 loop spans 16 amino acids. The germline CDR1 and CDR2 sequences are SGHRS and YFSETQ. CDR3 in amino acids: CASSLAPILWFGEAFF. The CDR3 DNA reads TGCGCCAGCAGCTTGGCTCCCATACTGTGGTTCGGTGAAGCTTTCTTT.

The chain uses TRBV4-1 and TRBJ2-5; the match to TRBD1 covers 8 bases. Germline trimming cut 5 bases from V and 1 base from J; bases unmatched to any gene: 9. Germline CDR1 and CDR2: MGHRA and YSYEKL. This CDR3 has 16 amino acids. The CDR3 region is CASSFRTGPLQETQYF. In DNA, the CDR3 is TGCGCCAGCAGCTTCCGGACAGGGCCCCTCCAAGAGACCCAGTACTTC.

The chain carries TRBV5-1 and TRBJ2-2; 8 positions agree with TRBD2. J was trimmed by 2 bases and V by 1 base; bases with no gene match: 4. This CDR3 comprises 16 residues. Germline lookup yields CDR1 SGHRS and CDR2 YFSETQ. The CDR3 region is CASSLYGRGNTGELFF. For the CDR3, the DNA is TGCGCCAGCAGCTTGTACGGGAGGGGCAACACCGGGGAGCTGTTTTTT.

The chain uses TRBV6-6 and TRBJ1-2; 10 nucleotides agree with TRBD1. V lost 6 bases and J lost 6; bases outside the gene matches: 4. This CDR3 is built from 13 residues. The germline V gene encodes CDR1 MNHNY and CDR2 SVGAGI (reference sequence). CDR3 in amino acids: CASRRTGGDGYTF. The CDR3 region has the DNA TGTGCCAGCAGAAGGACAGGGGGTGATGGCTACACCTTC.